The rows below give T cell receptor beta chains drawn from one sample of a study of spatial heterogeneity in lung cancer. TCRdb analysed the 5' RACE reads with MiXCR anew, one entry per CDR3 protein. The sample shows roughly 15,000 distinct CDR3 sequences, 4.7% of them seen only once. Material: lung tumor tissue, obtained at surgery. The receptors here all came from a female donor with early-stage non-small cell lung cancer. Each CDR3 is given with its conserved first and last residue. Each record gives: J gene, V gene, D gene, clone size, CDR3 protein, CDR3 DNA. D genes are given only for firm matches. The size of a clone is reported for some rows only, either as once, few or many, or as a class for expanded clones.

J: TRBJ2-6; V: TRBV6-2/TRBV6-3; D: NA; size: NA; CDR3: CASSYRIRDGANVLTF; DNA: TGTGCCAGCAGTTACAGGATCCGGGACGGGGCCAACGTCCTGACTTTC
J: TRBJ2-3; V: TRBV7-9; D: TRBD1; size: many; CDR3: CASSLDGTGTGADTQYF; DNA: TGTGCCAGCAGCTTAGATGGAACCGGGACAGGGGCAGATACGCAGTATTTT
J: TRBJ1-5; V: TRBV6-6; D: NA; size: many; CDR3: CVSSGGFGNQPQHF; DNA: TGTGTCAGTTCGGGAGGGTTCGGCAATCAGCCCCAGCATTTT
J: TRBJ1-2; V: TRBV4-3; D: NA; size: many; CDR3: CASSQGTLLWSGYTF; DNA: TGCGCCAGCAGCCAAGGGACGCTCTTATGGTCTGGCTACACCTTC
J: TRBJ1-2; V: TRBV7-3; D: NA; size: once; CDR3: CASSLSQTVRGYTF; DNA: TGTGCCAGCAGCTTAAGTCAGACCGTACGGGGCTACACCTTC
J: TRBJ2-5; V: TRBV2; D: TRBD2; size: many; CDR3: CASSGWLAGVPETQYF; DNA: TGTGCCAGCAGTGGGTGGCTAGCGGGGGTCCCAGAGACCCAGTACTTC
J: TRBJ2-5; V: TRBV5-1; D: TRBD2; size: many; CDR3: CASREGLVQETQYF; DNA: TGCGCCAGCAGGGAGGGACTAGTACAAGAGACCCAGTACTTC
J: TRBJ2-7; V: TRBV10-3; D: TRBD1; size: few; CDR3: CAISSAGGYEQYF; DNA: TGTGCCATCAGTTCTGCAGGGGGCTACGAGCAGTACTTC
J: TRBJ2-3; V: TRBV7-9; D: NA; size: few; CDR3: CASSPIRTAGSTDTQYF; DNA: TGTGCCAGCAGCCCGATAAGGACAGCGGGAAGCACAGATACGCAGTATTTT
J: TRBJ2-7; V: TRBV29-1; D: NA; size: many; CDR3: CSVHGGTSSYEQYF; DNA: TGCAGCGTTCATGGAGGGACTTCCTCCTACGAGCAGTACTTC
J: TRBJ2-3; V: TRBV5-4; D: TRBD2; size: many; CDR3: CASSLATTGRGDTQYF; DNA: TGTGCCAGCAGCTTGGCCACAACGGGGAGGGGAGATACGCAGTATTTT
J: TRBJ1-1; V: TRBV6-6; D: NA; size: many; CDR3: CASSYQGGTEAFF; DNA: TGTGCCAGCAGTTACCAGGGTGGAACTGAAGCTTTCTTT
J: TRBJ2-1; V: TRBV7-2; D: NA; size: many; CDR3: CASSWDSSYNEQFF; DNA: TGTGCCAGCAGCTGGGATTCGAGCTACAATGAGCAGTTCTTC
J: TRBJ2-5; V: TRBV10-3; D: NA; size: many; CDR3: CAISETGKGAETQYF; DNA: TGTGCCATCAGTGAGACAGGGAAGGGAGCGGAGACCCAGTACTTC
J: TRBJ2-5; V: TRBV20-1; D: NA; size: medium-sized; CDR3: CSSTDWRQETQYF; DNA: TGCAGTTCTACGGATTGGAGACAAGAGACCCAGTACTTC
J: TRBJ2-7; V: TRBV6-6; D: TRBD2; size: many; CDR3: CASGAGAYEQYF; DNA: TGTGCCAGCGGGGCGGGGGCCTACGAGCAGTACTTC
J: TRBJ1-2; V: TRBV27; D: NA; size: medium-sized; CDR3: CASSFLTRVGGYTF; DNA: TGTGCCAGCAGTTTTCTGACCCGGGTCGGTGGCTACACCTTC
J: TRBJ1-1; V: TRBV6-6; D: NA; size: many; CDR3: CASSDGQNTEAFF; DNA: TGTGCCAGCAGCGACGGACAGAACACTGAAGCTTTCTTT
J: TRBJ1-5; V: TRBV6-2/TRBV6-3; D: NA; size: NA; CDR3: CASSYSYQPQHF; DNA: TGTGCCAGCAGTTACAGTTATCAGCCCCAGCATTTT
J: TRBJ2-3; V: TRBV5-5; D: NA; size: many; CDR3: CASSFQRLTDTQYF; DNA: TGTGCCAGCAGCTTTCAACGGCTCACAGATACGCAGTATTTT
J: TRBJ1-2; V: TRBV19; D: NA; size: few; CDR3: CATGYVNYGYTF; DNA: TGTGCCACCGGTTACGTGAACTATGGCTACACCTTC
J: TRBJ1-1; V: TRBV12-3/TRBV12-4; D: NA; size: NA; CDR3: CASSLDVTEAFF; DNA: TGTGCCAGCAGTTTAGATGTCACTGAAGCTTTCTTT
J: TRBJ1-2; V: TRBV9; D: NA; size: many; CDR3: CASSGRRANYGYTF; DNA: TGTGCCAGTAGCGGACGCAGAGCTAACTATGGCTACACCTTC
J: TRBJ1-6; V: TRBV11-2; D: TRBD1; size: many; CDR3: CASGGTGRYSPLHF; DNA: TGTGCCAGCGGAGGGACAGGTCGATATTCACCCCTCCACTTT
J: TRBJ2-5; V: TRBV24-1; D: TRBD2; size: NA; CDR3: CATSGSLATETQYF; DNA: TGTGCCACCAGTGGTTCACTAGCGACGGAGACCCAGTACTTC
J: TRBJ2-1; V: TRBV19; D: NA; size: many; CDR3: CASSSQTISSYNEQFF; DNA: TGTGCCAGTAGTTCCCAGACAATTAGCTCCTACAATGAGCAGTTCTTC
J: TRBJ2-1; V: TRBV4-1; D: NA; size: many; CDR3: CASSRTYVGGLYNEQFF; DNA: TGCGCCAGCAGCCGAACGTACGTGGGGGGGCTCTACAATGAGCAGTTCTTC
J: TRBJ2-1; V: TRBV5-4; D: NA; size: many; CDR3: CAISASNEQFF; DNA: TGTGCCATCTCAGCAAGCAATGAGCAGTTCTTC
J: TRBJ2-2; V: TRBV7-3; D: NA; size: many; CDR3: CASSQVGVTNTGELFF; DNA: TGTGCCAGCAGCCAGGTGGGGGTCACGAACACCGGGGAGCTGTTTTTT
J: TRBJ2-7; V: TRBV11-2; D: NA; size: many; CDR3: CASTSTPTMPYEQYF; DNA: TGTGCCAGCACCTCTACCCCCACGATGCCCTACGAGCAGTACTTC
J: TRBJ1-2; V: TRBV4-1; D: NA; size: many; CDR3: CASSQDAELYGYTF; DNA: TGCGCCAGCAGCCAAGATGCTGAACTTTATGGCTACACCTTC
J: TRBJ2-7; V: TRBV6-2/TRBV6-3; D: TRBD1; size: many; CDR3: CASRAGTGGSYEQYF; DNA: TGTGCCAGCAGAGCCGGGACAGGGGGCTCCTACGAGCAGTACTTC
J: TRBJ1-5; V: TRBV20-1; D: NA; size: many; CDR3: CSAALGFRTYNQPQHF; DNA: TGCAGTGCCGCGTTAGGTTTTAGGACATATAATCAGCCCCAGCATTTT
J: TRBJ2-5; V: TRBV9; D: TRBD2; size: many; CDR3: CASSGLAGPETQYF; DNA: TGTGCCAGCAGCGGACTAGCGGGGCCAGAGACCCAGTACTTC
J: TRBJ2-5; V: TRBV30; D: NA; size: few; CDR3: CAWKQTGQETQYF; DNA: TGTGCCTGGAAACAGACAGGCCAAGAGACCCAGTACTTC
J: TRBJ1-1; V: TRBV7-9; D: NA; size: medium-sized; CDR3: CASSSHDGYTEAFF; DNA: TGTGCCAGCAGCTCTCACGACGGGTACACTGAAGCTTTCTTT
J: TRBJ2-5; V: TRBV5-1; D: NA; size: NA; CDR3: CASSLARLQETQYF; DNA: TGCGCCAGCAGCTTGGCCCGGCTCCAAGAGACCCAGTACTTC
J: TRBJ2-2; V: TRBV12-3/TRBV12-4; D: TRBD1; size: many; CDR3: CASSLQGANTGELFF; DNA: TGTGCCAGCAGTTTACAGGGGGCCAACACCGGGGAGCTGTTTTTT
J: TRBJ2-1; V: TRBV7-2; D: NA; size: many; CDR3: CASSFPGIYNEQFF; DNA: TGTGCCAGCAGCTTCCCCGGGATTTACAATGAGCAGTTCTTC
J: TRBJ2-3; V: TRBV28; D: TRBD1; size: few; CDR3: CASPPEYARQGAGDTQYF; DNA: TGTGCCAGTCCCCCTGAATATGCAAGACAGGGGGCAGGAGATACGCAGTATTTT
J: TRBJ1-5; V: TRBV20-1; D: NA; size: medium-sized; CDR3: CSALTDINQPQHF; DNA: TGCAGTGCTTTGACGGACATCAATCAGCCCCAGCATTTT
J: TRBJ1-2; V: TRBV6-6; D: TRBD1; size: many; CDR3: CASSYNARQGFTNYGYTF; DNA: TGTGCCAGCAGTTACAACGCCCGACAGGGGTTTACCAACTATGGCTACACCTTC
J: TRBJ2-7; V: TRBV5-5; D: NA; size: many; CDR3: CASSTRLYEQYF; DNA: TGTGCCAGCAGCACACGATTATACGAGCAGTACTTC
J: TRBJ1-2; V: TRBV5-1; D: NA; size: many; CDR3: CASSLNAGNYGYTF; DNA: TGCGCCAGCAGCTTGAACGCCGGAAACTATGGCTACACCTTC
J: TRBJ1-5; V: TRBV6-5; D: NA; size: many; CDR3: CASSYRSGFQPQHF; DNA: TGTGCCAGCAGTTACCGCTCCGGGTTTCAGCCCCAGCATTTT
J: TRBJ1-1; V: TRBV7-2; D: NA; size: many; CDR3: CASSLSWDTEAFF; DNA: TGTGCCAGCAGCTTATCATGGGACACTGAAGCTTTCTTT
J: TRBJ1-1; V: TRBV5-1; D: TRBD1; size: many; CDR3: CASSLDVGEGTGRKAFF; DNA: TGCGCCAGCAGCTTGGATGTCGGTGAAGGGACAGGCCGAAAAGCTTTCTTT
J: TRBJ1-1; V: TRBV18; D: TRBD1; size: many; CDR3: CASSLTGQANTEAFF; DNA: TGTGCCAGCTCCCTAACCGGACAGGCAAACACTGAAGCTTTCTTT
J: TRBJ1-5; V: TRBV28; D: NA; size: NA; CDR3: CASSLPSGDNQPQHF; DNA: TGTGCCAGCAGTTTACCCTCAGGGGACAATCAGCCCCAGCATTTT
J: TRBJ1-3; V: TRBV20-1; D: NA; size: many; CDR3: CSARAGGSSGNTIYF; DNA: TGCAGTGCTAGAGCGGGGGGGAGCTCTGGAAACACCATATATTTT
J: TRBJ2-1; V: TRBV5-1; D: NA; size: many; CDR3: CASRTSSGHNEQFF; DNA: TGCGCCAGCAGAACGAGTAGCGGACACAATGAGCAGTTCTTC
J: TRBJ2-3; V: TRBV29-1; D: NA; size: NA; CDR3: CSVGHEGNADTQYF; DNA: TGCAGCGTTGGGCACGAGGGTAACGCAGATACGCAGTATTTT
J: TRBJ2-7; V: TRBV5-1; D: TRBD1; size: many; CDR3: CASSRAGTGVGEQYF; DNA: TGCGCCAGCAGCCGTGCCGGGACAGGGGTAGGCGAGCAGTACTTC
J: TRBJ1-5; V: TRBV27; D: NA; size: many; CDR3: CASSRMGGNQPQHF; DNA: TGTGCCAGCAGTCGGATGGGAGGCAATCAGCCCCAGCATTTT
J: TRBJ2-7; V: TRBV7-9; D: TRBD1; size: many; CDR3: CASSPGQSYEQYF; DNA: TGTGCCAGCAGCCCGGGACAGTCCTACGAGCAGTACTTC
J: TRBJ2-1; V: TRBV18; D: TRBD2; size: many; CDR3: CASSPETSGIAQFF; DNA: TGTGCCAGCTCACCAGAGACTAGCGGGATCGCGCAGTTCTTC
J: TRBJ2-1; V: TRBV30; D: TRBD2; size: few; CDR3: CAWAGAGGPGEQFF; DNA: TGTGCCTGGGCTGGAGCGGGGGGGCCTGGTGAGCAGTTCTTC
J: TRBJ2-3; V: TRBV5-1; D: TRBD1; size: many; CDR3: CASSIDRETQYF; DNA: TGCGCCAGCAGCATAGACAGGGAAACGCAGTATTTT
J: TRBJ2-4; V: TRBV4-3; D: NA; size: NA; CDR3: CASSRVLTENIQYF; DNA: TGCGCCAGCAGCCGGGTTCTAACAGAAAACATTCAGTACTTC
J: TRBJ1-1; V: TRBV27; D: NA; size: once; CDR3: CASSPRGQNTEAFF; DNA: TGTGCCAGCAGTCCCCGGGGCCAGAACACTGAAGCTTTCTTT